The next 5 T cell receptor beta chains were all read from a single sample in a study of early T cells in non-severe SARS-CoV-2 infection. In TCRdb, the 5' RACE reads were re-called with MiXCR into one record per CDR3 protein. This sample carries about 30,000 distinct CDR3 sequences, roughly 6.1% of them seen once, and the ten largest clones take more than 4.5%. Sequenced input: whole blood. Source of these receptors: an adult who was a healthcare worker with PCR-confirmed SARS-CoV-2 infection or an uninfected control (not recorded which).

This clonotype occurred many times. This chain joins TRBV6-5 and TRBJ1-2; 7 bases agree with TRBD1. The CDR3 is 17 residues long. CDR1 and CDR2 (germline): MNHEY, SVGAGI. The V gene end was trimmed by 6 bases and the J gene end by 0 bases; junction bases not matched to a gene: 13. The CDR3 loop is CASSPPAQGRANYGYTF. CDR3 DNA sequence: TGTGCCAGCAGCCCTCCGGCACAGGGGAGGGCTAACTATGGCTACACCTTC.

CDR3 region: CASSEAGDSTEAFF. DNA for the CDR3: TGTGCCAGCAGTGAAGCGGGCGATAGCACTGAAGCTTTCTTT. The rearrangement joins TRBV6-1 to TRBJ1-1; no firm D call. Germline V CDR1 and CDR2: MNHNS, SASEGT. This CDR3 contains 14 residues. Between the trimmed V and J ends, which lost 0 bases and 4 bases, there was a span of 9 bases.

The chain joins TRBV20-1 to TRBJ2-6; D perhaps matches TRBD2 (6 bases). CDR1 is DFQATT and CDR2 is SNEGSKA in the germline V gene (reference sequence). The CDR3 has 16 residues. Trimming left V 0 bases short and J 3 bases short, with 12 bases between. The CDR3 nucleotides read TGCAGTGCTAGAGAGGAGGGCCTCGGTGGGGCCAACGTCCTGACTTTC. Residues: CSAREEGLGGANVLTF.

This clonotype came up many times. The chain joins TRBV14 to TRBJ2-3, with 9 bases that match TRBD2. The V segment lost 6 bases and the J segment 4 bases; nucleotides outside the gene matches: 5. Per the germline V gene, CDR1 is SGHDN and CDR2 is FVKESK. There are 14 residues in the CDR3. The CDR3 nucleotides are TGTGCCAGCAGGCGGGAGGGCCTCTCAGATACGCAGTATTTT. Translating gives CASRREGLSDTQYF.

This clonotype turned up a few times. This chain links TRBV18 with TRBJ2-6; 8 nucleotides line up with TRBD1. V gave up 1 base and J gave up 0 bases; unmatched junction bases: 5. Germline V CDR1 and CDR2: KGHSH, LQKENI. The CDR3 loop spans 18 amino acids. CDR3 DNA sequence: TGTGCCAGCTCACCACAGACAGGGGTATTCTCTGGGGCCAACGTCCTGACTTTC. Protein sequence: CASSPQTGVFSGANVLTF.